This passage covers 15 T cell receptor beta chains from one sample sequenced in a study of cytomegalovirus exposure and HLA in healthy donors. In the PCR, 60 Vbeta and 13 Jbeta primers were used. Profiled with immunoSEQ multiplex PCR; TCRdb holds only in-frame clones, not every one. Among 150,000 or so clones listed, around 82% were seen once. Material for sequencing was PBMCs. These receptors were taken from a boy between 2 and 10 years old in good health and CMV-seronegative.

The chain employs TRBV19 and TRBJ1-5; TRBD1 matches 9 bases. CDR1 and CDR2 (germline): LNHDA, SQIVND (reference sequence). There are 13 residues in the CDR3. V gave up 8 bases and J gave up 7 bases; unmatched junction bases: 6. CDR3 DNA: TGTGCCAGTCAACAGGGGGCCGGGCAGCCCCAGCATTTT. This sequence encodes CASQQGAGQPQHF. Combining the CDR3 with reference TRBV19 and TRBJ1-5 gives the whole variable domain DGGITQSPKYLFRKEGQNVTLSCEQNLNHDAMYWYRQDPGQGLRLIYYSQIVNDFQKGDIAEGYSVSREKKESFPLTVTSAQKNPTAFYLCASQQGAGQPQHFGDGTRLSIL.

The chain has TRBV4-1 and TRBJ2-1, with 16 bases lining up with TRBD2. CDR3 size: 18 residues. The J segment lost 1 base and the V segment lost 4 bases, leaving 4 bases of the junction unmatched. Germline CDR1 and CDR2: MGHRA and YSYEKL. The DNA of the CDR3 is TGCGCCAGCAGCCCAGGGACTAGCGGGAGGGGGTCCTACAATGAGCAGTTCTTC. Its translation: CASSPGTSGRGSYNEQFF.

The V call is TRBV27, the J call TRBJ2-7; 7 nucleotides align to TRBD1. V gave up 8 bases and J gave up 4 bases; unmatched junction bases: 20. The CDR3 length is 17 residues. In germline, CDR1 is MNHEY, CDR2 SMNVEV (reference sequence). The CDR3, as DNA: TGTGCCAGCCCCACTTCACAGGGGTTGGGGTCTATATACGAGCAGTACTTC. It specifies CASPTSQGLGSIYEQYF.

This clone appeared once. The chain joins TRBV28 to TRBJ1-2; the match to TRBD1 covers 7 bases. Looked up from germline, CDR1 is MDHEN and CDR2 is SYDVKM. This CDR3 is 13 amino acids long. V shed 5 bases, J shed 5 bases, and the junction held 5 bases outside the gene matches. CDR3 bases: TGTGCCAGCAGTCCGACAGGGCCTTATGGCTACACCTTC. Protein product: CASSPTGPYGYTF.

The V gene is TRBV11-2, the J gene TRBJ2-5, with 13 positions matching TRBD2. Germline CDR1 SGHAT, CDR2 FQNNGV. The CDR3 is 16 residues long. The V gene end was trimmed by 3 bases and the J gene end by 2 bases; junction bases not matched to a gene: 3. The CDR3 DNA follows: TGTGCCAGCAGCTTGGCGGGACTAGCGGGACAAGAGACCCAGTACTTC. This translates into CASSLAGLAGQETQYF.

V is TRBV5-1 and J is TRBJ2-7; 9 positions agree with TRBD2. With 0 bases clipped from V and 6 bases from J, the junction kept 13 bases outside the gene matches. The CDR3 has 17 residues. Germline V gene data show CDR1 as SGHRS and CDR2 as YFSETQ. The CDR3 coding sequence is TGCGCCAGCAGCTTGGGGTCCCGCGCTAGCGGGATAGGCGAGCAGTACTTC. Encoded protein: CASSLGSRASGIGEQYF.

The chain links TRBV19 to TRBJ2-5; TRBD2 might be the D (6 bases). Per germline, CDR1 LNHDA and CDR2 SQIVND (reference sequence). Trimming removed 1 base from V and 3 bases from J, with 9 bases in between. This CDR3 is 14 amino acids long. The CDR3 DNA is TGTGCCAGTAGTATAGGATGGGGGGAAGAGACCCAGTACTTC. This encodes CASSIGWGEETQYF.

DNA for the CDR3: TGTGCCAGCAGGATACAGGGGCCTCTCTCTGGGGCCAACGTCCTGACTTTC. It translates to CASRIQGPLSGANVLTF. The V call is TRBV7-9, the J call TRBJ2-6; 7 bases align to TRBD1. V trimming: 6 bases; J trimming: 0 bases; junction bases outside the gene matches: 8. Germline V gives CDR1 SEHNR, CDR2 FQNEAQ (reference sequence). This CDR3 has 17 amino acids.

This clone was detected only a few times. DNA of the CDR3: TGTGCCAGCAACCCCACCGTGGGGCGGAACACCGGGGAGCTGTTTTTT. This sequence encodes CASNPTVGRNTGELFF. The genes are TRBV7-9 and TRBJ2-2; the D gene is possibly TRBD1 (5 bases). Germline V gene sequence: CDR1 SEHNR, CDR2 FQNEAQ (reference sequence). The CDR3 spans 16 residues. The V end lost 7 bases, the J end lost 1 base, and 16 bases lay between the germline ends.

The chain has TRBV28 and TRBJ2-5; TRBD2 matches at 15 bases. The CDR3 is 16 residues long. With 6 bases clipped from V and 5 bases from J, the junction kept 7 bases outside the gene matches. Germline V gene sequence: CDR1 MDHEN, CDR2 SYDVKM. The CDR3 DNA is TGTGCCAGCAGCCTGGGACTAGCGGGAGGCGAGGAGACCCAGTACTTC. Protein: CASSLGLAGGEETQYF.

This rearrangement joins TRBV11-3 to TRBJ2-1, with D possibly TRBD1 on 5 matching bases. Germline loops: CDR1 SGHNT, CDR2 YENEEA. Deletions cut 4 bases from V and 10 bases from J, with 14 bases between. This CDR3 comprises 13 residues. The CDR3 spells CASSSLWGQEQFF. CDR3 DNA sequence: TGTGCCAGCAGCTCTCTGTGGGGCCAGGAGCAGTTCTTC.

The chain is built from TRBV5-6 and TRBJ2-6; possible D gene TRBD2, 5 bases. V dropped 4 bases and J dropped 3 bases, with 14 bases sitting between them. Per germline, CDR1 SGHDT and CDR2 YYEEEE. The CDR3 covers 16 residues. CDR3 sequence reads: CASSVGSSSGANVLTF. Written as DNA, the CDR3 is TGTGCCAGCAGCGTTGGGAGTTCGAGTGGGGCCAACGTCCTGACTTTC.

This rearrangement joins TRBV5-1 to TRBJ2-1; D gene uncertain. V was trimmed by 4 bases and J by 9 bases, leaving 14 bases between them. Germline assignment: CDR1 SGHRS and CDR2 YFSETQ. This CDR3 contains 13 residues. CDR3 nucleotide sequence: TGCGCCAGCAGCGTCCAACCCTATGGTGAGCAGTTCTTC. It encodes CASSVQPYGEQFF.

CDR3 nucleotide sequence: TGTGCCATCAGCCTCGGACAGGGGGGGTACGAGCAGTACTTC. This encodes CAISLGQGGYEQYF. The chain combines TRBV10-3 with TRBJ2-7; 10 nucleotides match TRBD1. V lost 6 bases to trimming and J lost 4 bases; unmatched junction nucleotides: 6. The length of the CDR3 is 14 residues. CDR1 and CDR2 (germline): ENHRY, SYGVKD.

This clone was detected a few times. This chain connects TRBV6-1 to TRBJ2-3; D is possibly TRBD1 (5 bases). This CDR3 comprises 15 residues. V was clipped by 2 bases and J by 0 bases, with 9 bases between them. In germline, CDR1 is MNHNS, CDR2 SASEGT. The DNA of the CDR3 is TGTGCCAGCAGTGAATGGAGACAGAGCACAGATACGCAGTATTTT. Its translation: CASSEWRQSTDTQYF.